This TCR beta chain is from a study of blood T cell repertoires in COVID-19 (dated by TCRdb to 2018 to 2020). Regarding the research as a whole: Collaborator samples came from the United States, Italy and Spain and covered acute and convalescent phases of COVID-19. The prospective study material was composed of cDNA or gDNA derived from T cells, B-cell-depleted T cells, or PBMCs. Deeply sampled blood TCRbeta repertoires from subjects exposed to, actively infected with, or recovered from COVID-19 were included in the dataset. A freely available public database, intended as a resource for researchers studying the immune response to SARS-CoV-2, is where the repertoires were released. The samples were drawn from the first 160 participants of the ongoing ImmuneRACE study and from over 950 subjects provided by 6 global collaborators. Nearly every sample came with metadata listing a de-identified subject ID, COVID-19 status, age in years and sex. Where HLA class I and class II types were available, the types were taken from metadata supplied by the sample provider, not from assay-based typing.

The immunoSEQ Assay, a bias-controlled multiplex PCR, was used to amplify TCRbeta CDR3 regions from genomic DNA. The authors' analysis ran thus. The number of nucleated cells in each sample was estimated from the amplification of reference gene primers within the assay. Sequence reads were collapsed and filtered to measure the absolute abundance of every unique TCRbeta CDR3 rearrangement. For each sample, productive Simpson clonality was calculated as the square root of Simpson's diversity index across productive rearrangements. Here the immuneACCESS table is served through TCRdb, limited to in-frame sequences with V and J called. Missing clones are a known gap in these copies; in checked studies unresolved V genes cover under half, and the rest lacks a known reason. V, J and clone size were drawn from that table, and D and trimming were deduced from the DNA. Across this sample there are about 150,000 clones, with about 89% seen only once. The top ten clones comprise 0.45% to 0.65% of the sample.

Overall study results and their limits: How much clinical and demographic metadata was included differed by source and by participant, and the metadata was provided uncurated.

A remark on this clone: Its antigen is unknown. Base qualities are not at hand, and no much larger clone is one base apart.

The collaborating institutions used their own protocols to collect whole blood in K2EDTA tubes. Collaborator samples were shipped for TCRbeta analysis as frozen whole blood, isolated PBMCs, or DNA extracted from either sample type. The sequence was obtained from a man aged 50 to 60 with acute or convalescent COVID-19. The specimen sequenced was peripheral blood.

The sequenced DNA: TGTGCCAGCCGGGACAGGGGCCGCCCTGGCTACACCTTC. Its amino acids are CASRDRGRPGYTF. This receptor chain uses TRBV28 and TRBJ1-2; 10 bases in the middle match TRBD1. The germline V gene sets CDR1 to MDHEN and CDR2 to SYDVKM. The germline V end is reduced by 8 bases and the J end by 7 bases; junction bases left unmatched: 7. CDR3 length: 13 amino acids, cysteine to phenylalanine. Of the read, only the CDR3 DNA is kept; its 39 bases are in frame from base 1.